Below are 8 T cell receptor beta chains sequenced from a single sample in a study of blood T cell repertoires in COVID-19 (dated by TCRdb to about 2020). Library preparation used the immunoSEQ multiplex PCR assay. Here the immuneACCESS table is served through TCRdb, limited to in-frame sequences with V and J called. Missing clones are a known gap in these copies; in checked studies unresolved V genes cover under half, and the rest lacks a known reason. This sample holds roughly 260,000 clones; around 87% were observed only once. Clones ranked in the top ten supply 2.3% of the sample. The specimen sequenced was peripheral blood. The receptors originated from a woman in her forties or fifties with acute or convalescent COVID-19.

This clone came up once. Other DNA sequences in this specimen translate into the identical CDR3. This chain links TRBV18 with TRBJ1-1, with unresolved D. Germline CDR1 reads KGHSH; CDR2 reads LQKENI. This CDR3 is built from 14 residues. Deletions cut 1 base from V and 0 bases from J, with 6 bases between. Written as DNA, the CDR3 is TGTGCCAGCTCACCACAGGGAGTGAACACTGAAGCTTTCTTT. It translates to CASSPQGVNTEAFF.

V and J are TRBV28 and TRBJ1-4; 10 bases agree with TRBD1. The V gene's germline CDR1 is MDHEN and CDR2 SYDVKM. The CDR3 loop spans 15 amino acids. V lost 2 bases, J lost 5 bases, and 2 bases stayed unmatched. The CDR3 sequence is CASSLGQGGNEKLFF. The CDR3 nucleotides are TGTGCCAGCAGTTTAGGACAGGGGGGAAATGAAAAACTGTTTTTT.

V is TRBV15 and J is TRBJ2-2; 10 bases line up with TRBD2. CDR1 LNHNV and CDR2 YYDKDF come from the germline V gene (reference sequence). The CDR3 spans 17 residues. V was clipped by 1 base and J by 2 bases; unmatched bases: 4. The CDR3 bases are TGTGCCACCAGCAGAGGTGGACTAGCGGAAAACACCGGGGAGCTGTTTTTT. Protein product: CATSRGGLAENTGELFF. The entire variable domain, with the rest obtained from reference TRBV15 and TRBJ2-2, is as follows: DAMVIQNPRYQVTQFGKPVTLSCSQTLNHNVMYWYQQKSSQAPKLLFHYYDKDFNNEADTPDNFQSRRPNTSFCFLDIRSPGLGDTAMYLCATSRGGLAENTGELFFGEGSRLTVL.

The genes are TRBV19 and TRBJ2-7; 7 bases map to TRBD2. J was trimmed by 0 bases and V by 6 bases; bases with no gene match: 5. Germline V CDR1 and CDR2: LNHDA, SQIVND (reference sequence). The CDR3 consists of 14 residues. CDR3 amino acids: CASSARTSSYEQYF. CDR3 sequence (DNA): TGTGCCAGTAGCGCCAGGACTAGCTCCTACGAGCAGTACTTC.

The CDR3 bases are TGTGCCAGCTCTACAAGCACAGATACGCAGTATTTT. Amino acid sequence: CASSTSTDTQYF. This rearrangement joins TRBV18 to TRBJ2-3; no clear D gene. Trimming took 6 bases from V and 0 from J, leaving 4 bases between them. This CDR3 region has 12 residues. CDR1 is KGHSH, CDR2 LQKENI, per germline. Full variable domain (rest looked up from reference TRBV18 and TRBJ2-3): NAGVMQNPRHLVRRRGQEARLRCSPMKGHSHVYWYRQLPEEGLKFMVYLQKENIIDESGMPKERFSAEFPKEGPSILRIQQVVRGDSAAYFCASSTSTDTQYFGPGTRLTVL.

V gene TRBV9 combines with J gene TRBJ2-2; TRBD2 aligns across 9 bases. With V trimmed by 1 base and J by 5 bases, 9 bases remained unmatched. Germline V gene data show CDR1 as SGDLS and CDR2 as YYNGEE. This CDR3 region has 17 residues. The CDR3 here is CASSVQSSGVRTGELFF. Here the CDR3 DNA reads TGTGCCAGCAGCGTACAATCTAGCGGGGTGCGGACCGGGGAGCTGTTTTTT.

V is TRBV19 and J is TRBJ2-3; 14 nucleotides match TRBD2. V was clipped by 3 bases and J by 2 bases; unmatched bases: 4. The CDR3 contains 17 residues. In germline, CDR1 is LNHDA, CDR2 SQIVND (reference sequence). CDR3 loop: CASSMPGLAGDTDTQYF. Here the CDR3 DNA reads TGTGCCAGTAGTATGCCGGGACTAGCGGGAGACACAGATACGCAGTATTTT. The full variable domain, in which reference TRBV19 and TRBJ2-3 provide the parts outside the CDR3, is DGGITQSPKYLFRKEGQNVTLSCEQNLNHDAMYWYRQDPGQGLRLIYYSQIVNDFQKGDIAEGYSVSREKKESFPLTVTSAQKNPTAFYLCASSMPGLAGDTDTQYFGPGTRLTVL.

This chain joins TRBV24-1 and TRBJ1-2; maybe TRBD1 (6 bases). The CDR3 extends over 16 amino acids. Germline V gene data show CDR1 as KGHDR and CDR2 as SFDVKD. Trimming left V 3 bases short and J 2 bases short, with 15 bases between. The CDR3 loop is CATSDPRTAANYGYTF. CDR3 nucleotides: TGTGCCACCAGTGATCCTCGGACAGCCGCAAACTATGGCTACACCTTC.